The T cell receptor beta chain under discussion was sequenced for a study of T cells in Graves' hyperthyroidism and ophthalmopathy. This CDR3 contains 16 residues. Germline values: CDR1 SGHTA, CDR2 FQGTGA. J gave up 2 bases and V 4 bases, and 7 bases lay outside the gene matches. Findings and limits, study-wide: A model built on 13 V-J features separated ophthalmopathy from stable hyperthyroidism. Blood also carried most thyroid clonotypes expanded above 0.001.

Points on this clonotype: Its antigen is undetermined.

Uncontrolled infection, other autoimmune disease, pregnancy or lactation excluded patients. Clinical symptoms, serum thyroxine and TRAb, thyroid ultrasound and orbital computed tomography together formed the diagnostic basis. The CDR3 regions of TCR beta were amplified from RNA transcripts. During a first-round RT-PCR of the TCR CDR3, the HTBI primer set was used. From the multiplex PCR reads, TCRdb called clonotypes with MiXCR, one entry per CDR3 protein. The sample holds about 570,000 distinct CDR3 sequences; just over 45% are singletons and the top ten take around 20%. Source material: peripheral blood or thyroid tissue (not recorded which). This chain joins TRBV7-3 and TRBJ2-3; 9 bases align to TRBD1. The TCR originated in an adult woman with Graves' disease, either hyperthyroidism or ophthalmopathy (not recorded which). The CDR3 region is CASSYTTGGITDTQYF. The CDR3 DNA is TGTGCCAGCAGCTACACGACAGGGGGGATCACAGATACGCAGTATTTT.